These 32 T cell receptor delta chains share one sample of origin, sequenced in a study of gamma delta lymphoproliferative disorders and STAT genes. TCRdb re-called clones from the multiplex PCR reads using CATT. Of 1,100 or so delta-chain clones in the sample, roughly 1.5% were seen once. Genomic DNA from isolated PBMCs served as the sequencing template. Sequences were obtained from blood. The origin of the receptors is a human donor in good health.

This clone was seen many times. A read error is the likely source, as a far larger clone sits one nucleotide away. The J gene is TRDJ1, the V gene TRDV2, with unresolved D. Trimming shortened V by 5 bases and J by 0 bases, and 27 bases separated the two germline ends. This CDR3 spans 19 amino acids. Looked up from germline, CDR1 is GEAIGNYY and CDR2 is EKD. The CDR3: CACGPLYTLGSKYTDKLIF. CDR3 sequence (DNA): TGTGCCTGTGGCCCTCTCTACACCTTGGGTTCTAAGTACACCGATAAACTCATCTTT.

This clone was recorded a few times. A far more abundant clone sits one base away, making this likely a read error. Other DNA sequences in this sample translate to the same CDR3. The chain joins TRDV2 to TRDJ1; D unresolved. V shed 3 bases and J shed 0 bases, with 25 bases lying between them. The V gene's germline CDR1 is GEAIGNYY and CDR2 EKD. There are 19 residues in the CDR3. CDR3 sequence (DNA): TGTGCCTGTGACCCCCTCTACACCTTGGGTTCTAAGTACACCGATAAACTCATCTTT. It translates to CACDPLYTLGSKYTDKLIF.

Notes on this clone: The protein given by TCRdb reflects a much larger clone and differs at residue 6 from this DNA's translation, likely from a read error; the protein shown is the DNA's translation. V usage is TRDV1 and J usage is TRDJ1, with 10 positions matching TRDD3. This CDR3 is built from 22 residues. The junction had 26 bases not matched to a gene; V was cut back by 7 bases and J by 0 bases. Per germline, CDR1 TSWWSYY and CDR2 QGS. CDR3 in amino acids: CALEVPPVLYSGGYKYTDKLIF. For the CDR3, the DNA is TGTGCTCTTGAGGTCCCTCCCGTTCTTTATAGTGGGGGATACAAGTACACCGATAAACTCATCTTT.

This clone was found a few times. This likely traces to a read error, being one base from a far larger clone. Other nucleotide sequences from this sample produce the same CDR3. The genes are TRDV1 and TRDJ1, with 13 bases lining up with TRDD3. The CDR3 has 24 amino acids. Per the germline V gene, CDR1 is TSWWSYY and CDR2 is QGS. The CDR3, as DNA: TGTGCCCTTGGGGAAGGGGGTTGCCTTCCTACCCTTATACTGGGGGATACGTACACCGATAAACTCATCTTT. This translates into CALGEGGCLPTLILGDTYTDKLIF.

This clone was seen a handful of times. TCRdb has a much larger clone's protein, which differs at residue 14 from the translation of this DNA, likely because of a read error; what is shown is the protein translated from the DNA. This chain joins TRDV1 and TRDJ1, with TRDD3 matching over 8 bases. The germline V gene encodes CDR1 TSWWSYY and CDR2 QGS. The length of the CDR3 is 23 residues. Unmatched junction bases numbered 36, after V lost 9 bases and J lost 3 bases. This CDR3 is CALCGGTYPVLGALIIRADKLIF. The CDR3 DNA follows: TGTGCTCTCTGCGGTGGGACCTACCCCGTACTGGGGGCCTTGATAATACGGGCCGATAAACTCATCTTT.

This clone appeared a few times. TCRdb has a much larger clone's protein, which differs at residue 3 from the translation of this DNA, likely because of a read error; what is shown is the protein translated from the DNA. This chain uses TRDV3 with TRDJ1, with 11 bases identical to TRDD3. The V segment lost 4 bases and the J segment 6 bases; nucleotides outside the gene matches: 31. CDR3 length equals 21 residues. Germline V gives CDR1 TVYSNPD, CDR2 GDNSRS (reference sequence). The CDR3 nucleotides read TGTGCCTCTAGGCCCTTCACCCTTCCCCCACTGGGGGATATTCGGGGGCATAAACTCATCTTT. Amino acid sequence: CASRPFTLPPLGDIRGHKLIF.

As for this clone: This DNA's translation and the protein TCRdb lists, from a much larger clone, do not match at residue 10, likely due to a read error; the protein shown is translated from the DNA. V is TRDV2 and J is TRDJ1; 10 nucleotides agree with TRDD3. In germline, CDR1 is GEAIGNYY, CDR2 EKD. V gave up 4 bases and J gave up 4 bases; unmatched junction bases: 8. The CDR3 is made up of 15 amino acids. CDR3 DNA sequence: TGTGCCTGTGAAGCCCTGGGGGATAACATCGATAAACTCATCTTT. This encodes CACEALGDNIDKLIF.

This clone was counted a few times. TCRdb's listed protein matches a much larger clone and diverges from this DNA's translation at residue 8, likely through a read error; the protein shown comes from the DNA. V gene TRDV1 combines with J gene TRDJ1, with TRDD3 identical over 8 bases. This CDR3 spans 23 amino acids. Trimming cost V 9 bases and J 3 bases; bases outside gene matches: 36. Germline V gene lookup returns CDR1 TSWWSYY and CDR2 QGS. The CDR3 loop reads CALCGGTHPVLGASIIRADKLIF. CDR3 nucleotides: TGTGCTCTCTGCGGTGGGACCCACCCCGTACTGGGGGCCTCGATAATACGGGCCGATAAACTCATCTTT.

As concerns this clone: For this DNA, TCRdb reports the protein of a much larger clone, which diverges at residue 17, most likely from a read error; the protein presented here is translated directly from the DNA. The chain is built from TRDV1 and TRDJ1; 10 bases fit TRDD3. This CDR3 has 21 residues. Germline trimming cut 2 bases from V and 6 bases from J; bases unmatched to any gene: 24. Germline loops: CDR1 TSWWSYY, CDR2 QGS. CDR3 amino acids: CALGEGLLRTGGSRGTNKLIF. The CDR3 DNA is TGTGCTCTTGGGGAAGGTCTCCTACGTACTGGGGGATCCCGGGGGACCAATAAACTCATCTTT.

This clone was seen a few times. TCRdb attributes to this sequence the protein of a much larger clone, which differs from the DNA translation at residue 8; a read error is likely, and the protein displayed is translated from the DNA. The chain couples TRDV1 to TRDJ1; TRDD2 might be the D (5 bases). V lost 0 bases and J 3 bases, leaving 23 bases between the germline ends. The V gene's germline CDR1 is TSWWSYY and CDR2 QGS. The CDR3 extends over 19 amino acids. CDR3 nucleotides: TGTGCTCTTGGGGAACTTTCCTCCCTTTCTCCTTCTCGGCCCGATAAACTCATCTTT. This translates into CALGELSSLSPSRPDKLIF.

As to this clone: TCRdb shows a much larger clone's protein in place of this DNA's translation, and the two differ at residue 14, likely through a read error; the protein shown is translated from the DNA. CDR3 coding DNA: TGTGCCTTTAAATTCACTCGAGAGAGGTACTGGGGGATCATCGATAAACTCATCTTT. It codes for CAFKFTRERYWGIIDKLIF. V is TRDV3 and J is TRDJ1; 10 bases align to TRDD3. With 1 base clipped from V and 4 bases from J, the junction kept 21 bases outside the gene matches. This CDR3 is 19 amino acids long. Germline-derived CDR1 and CDR2 are TVYSNPD and GDNSRS (reference sequence).

A few counts support this clone. The protein held in TCRdb is that of a much larger clone and does not match this DNA's translation at residue 7, likely because of a read error; the protein shown is translated from the DNA. The chain links TRDV2 to TRDJ1; D gene ambiguous. The germline V and J ends were trimmed by 4 bases and 3 bases, with 20 bases remaining between them. Germline CDR1 reads GEAIGNYY; CDR2 reads EKD. The length of the CDR3 is 16 residues. CDR3 nucleotides: TGTGCCTGTGAAGGTGGGAGACTACCTTGCGCCGATAAACTCATCTTT. This gives the protein CACEGGRLPCADKLIF.

For this clone: TCRdb's listed protein matches a much larger clone and diverges from this DNA's translation at residue 14, likely through a read error; the protein shown comes from the DNA. This sequence joins TRDV1 and TRDJ1; TRDD3 agrees at 8 bases. The V gene's germline CDR1 is TSWWSYY and CDR2 QGS. V gave up 2 bases and J gave up 0 bases; unmatched junction bases: 20. There are 21 residues in the CDR3. The CDR3 is CALGEDDLSPYWGAYTDKLIF. The CDR3 DNA sequence: TGTGCTCTTGGGGAAGATGACCTCTCGCCTTACTGGGGGGCCTACACCGATAAACTCATCTTT.

As to this clone: TCRdb assigns this DNA the protein of a much larger clone, which departs from its translation at residue 12; this likely reflects a read error, and the protein shown comes from translating the DNA. This chain uses TRDV1 with TRDJ1, with 10 bases matching TRDD3. From germline, CDR1 is TSWWSYY and CDR2 QGS. The CDR3 is 19 amino acids. J lost 1 base, V lost 0 bases, and 11 bases had no gene match. The CDR3 nucleotides are TGTGCTCTTGGGGAACTAGAAGGGGGATACGATCGGGTCACCGATAAACTCATCTTT. Its protein is CALGELEGGYDRVTDKLIF.

As to this clone: The TCRdb protein comes from a much larger clone and disagrees with this DNA's translation at residue 3, likely due to a read error; the protein given here is derived from the DNA. The CDR3 nucleotides are TGTGCCTATGACCCTCTCTACACCTTGGGTTCTAAGTACACCGATAAACTCATCTTT. Translated, it gives CAYDPLYTLGSKYTDKLIF. This chain uses TRDV2 with TRDJ1, with D uncertain. Germline assignment: CDR1 GEAIGNYY and CDR2 EKD. This CDR3 comprises 19 residues.

With regard to this clone: Translating this DNA gives a protein that differs at residue 5 from the TCRdb one, which belongs to a much larger clone; a read error is likely, and the protein shown is this translation. V usage is TRDV2 and J usage is TRDJ1; 9 bases match TRDD3. This CDR3 is built from 23 residues. Germline V lookup: CDR1 GEAIGNYY, CDR2 EKD. V lost 2 bases and J lost 0; bases outside the gene matches: 27. In DNA form, the CDR3 reads TGTGCCTGTGACATACGTGGGGCAATTACTGGGGGAGCCAGGCCCCCAAACACCGATAAACTCATCTTT. It encodes CACDIRGAITGGARPPNTDKLIF.

In regard to this clone: TCRdb assigns this DNA the protein of a much larger clone, which departs from its translation at residue 8; this likely reflects a read error, and the protein shown comes from translating the DNA. The chain couples TRDV1 to TRDJ4, with D perhaps assigned TRDD2 or TRDD3 (6 bases each). Germline V gene sequence: CDR1 TSWWSYY, CDR2 QGS. This CDR3 is 20 amino acids long. Trimming cost V 2 bases and J 0 bases, with 28 bases left between them. The CDR3 loop reads CALGEGWGPPTVLGARPLIF. CDR3 nucleotides: TGTGCTCTTGGGGAAGGGTGGGGTCCTCCTACCGTACTGGGAGCCAGACCCCTGATCTTT.

In regard to this clone: The translation of this DNA and the TCRdb protein of a much larger clone differ at residue 13, probably owing to a read error; the protein shown here is translated from the DNA. CDR3 bases: TGTGCTCTTGGGGAAGGGGGTTGCCTTCCTACCCTTATGCTGGGGGATACGTACACCGATAAACTCATCTTT. Translated: CALGEGGCLPTLMLGDTYTDKLIF. The J gene is TRDJ1, the V gene TRDV1, with 12 bases identical to TRDD3. V lost 2 bases to trimming and J lost 0 bases; unmatched junction nucleotides: 25. CDR3 length equals 24 residues. CDR1 is TSWWSYY and CDR2 is QGS in the germline V gene.

Details on this clone: This DNA translates differently at residue 15 from the TCRdb protein, which is that of a much larger clone; a read error is likely, and the protein shown is the DNA's own translation. The rearrangement joins TRDV1 to TRDJ1, with a weak D call TRDD3 (6 bases). CDR1 and CDR2 (germline): TSWWSYY, QGS. CDR3 length: 17 residues. In nucleotides, the CDR3 is TGTGCTCTTGGGGACCCGGTTCGGGGGAGAGGCACCGATAAACCCATCTTT. As protein: CALGDPVRGRGTDKPIF.

This clone has a handful of counts. A read error likely explains why the TCRdb protein, taken from a much larger clone, differs from this DNA's translation at residue 12; the protein shown is translated from the DNA. The genes are TRDV1 and TRDJ1; D gene unclear. The V end lost 1 base, the J end lost 0 bases, and 21 bases lay between the germline ends. Germline V gene sequence: CDR1 TSWWSYY, CDR2 QGS. The CDR3 has 19 amino acids. The CDR3 spells CALGEPYIARTPYTDKLIF. The CDR3, as DNA: TGTGCTCTTGGGGAACCTTATATAGCACGTACCCCGTACACCGATAAACTCATCTTT.

Points on this clone: The protein recorded in TCRdb matches a much larger clone and deviates from this DNA's translation at residue 15, suggesting a read error; the protein here is obtained by translating the DNA. This CDR3 is also generated by other DNA sequences in the sample. The rearrangement joins TRDV2 to TRDJ1, with 9 nucleotides matching TRDD3. The CDR3 runs to 23 residues. From germline, CDR1 is GEAIGNYY and CDR2 EKD. Trimming cost V 1 base and J 0 bases; bases outside gene matches: 26. The CDR3 protein is CACDTRGAITGGARSPNTDKLIF. CDR3 nucleotides: TGTGCCTGTGACACACGTGGGGCAATTACTGGGGGAGCCAGGTCCCCGAACACCGATAAACTCATCTTT.

A note on this clone: Since a far larger clone is one base different, this is likely a read error. Other DNA sequences of this sample code for an identical CDR3. This chain uses TRDV3 with TRDJ1; TRDD3 agrees at 11 bases. Per the germline V gene, CDR1 is TVYSNPD and CDR2 is GDNSRS (reference sequence). CDR3 length: 21 amino acids. The CDR3 sequence is CAFRPFTLPPLGDIRGHKLIF. The CDR3 region has the DNA TGTGCCTTTAGGCCCTTCACCCTTCCCCCACTGGGGGATATTCGGGGGCATAAACTCATCTTC.

With regard to this clone: One base separates it from a far larger clone, so it is likely a read error. The same CDR3 arises from other DNA sequences in this sample as well. This chain connects TRDV2 to TRDJ1; 7 positions match TRDD3. The CDR3 is made up of 16 amino acids. Looked up from germline, CDR1 is GEAIGNYY and CDR2 is EKD. The CDR3 region is CACEGGGLPCADKLIF. The DNA of the CDR3 is TGTGCCTGTGAAGGTGGGGGACTACCTTGCGCCGACAAACTCATCTTT.

As concerns this clone: With a far larger clone one base away, a read error is the likely cause. The identical CDR3 is also encoded by other nucleotide sequences in the sample. The J gene is TRDJ3, the V gene TRDV2, with D possibly being TRDD3 (5 bases). CDR1 GEAIGNYY and CDR2 EKD come from the germline V gene. This CDR3 is built from 22 residues. The V end was cut by 0 bases, the J end by 0 bases, with 23 bases between. CDR3 region: CACDTIRGLPRVGSWDTRQMFF. CDR3 sequence (DNA): TGTGCCTGTGACACCATTCGGGGGCTCCCCCGAGTAGGCTCCTGGGACACCCGACAGATGTTTTTC.

This clone was found a few times. TCRdb records a much larger clone's protein for this DNA, with a difference at residue 18 that likely arises from a read error; the protein given is the translation of the DNA. The V gene is TRDV3, the J gene TRDJ1, with TRDD3 matching over 12 bases. The CDR3 sequence is 24 residues long. Germline V gene data show CDR1 as TVYSNPD and CDR2 as GDNSRS (reference sequence). V lost 2 bases and J lost 1; bases outside the gene matches: 32. CDR3 region: CAFCGGNFPSFPYWGIPCTDKLIF. The CDR3 DNA reads as TGTGCCTTTTGTGGTGGGAACTTCCCCAGTTTTCCCTACTGGGGGATACCGTGCACCGATAAACTCATCTTT.

The table lists this clone with a few counts. TCRdb lists the protein of a much larger clone for this DNA, which differs at residue 20, so this is likely a read error; the protein given here is translated from the DNA itself. Other DNA variants within this sample encode the same CDR3. This sequence joins TRDV2 and TRDJ1, with 9 bases identical to TRDD3. Germline V gene lookup returns CDR1 GEAIGNYY and CDR2 EKD. The CDR3 consists of 23 residues. CDR3 sequence reads: CACDTRGAITGGARPPNTDNLIF. For the CDR3, the DNA is TGTGCCTGTGACACACGTGGGGCAATTACTGGGGGAGCCAGGCCCCCAAACACCGATAATCTCATCTTT.

The sample holds a few counts of this clone. A far larger clone is only one base removed, so a read error is likely. This sample also contains other DNA sequences that code for the same CDR3. The chain joins TRDV1 to TRDJ1, with 7 nucleotides matching TRDD3. The CDR3 extends over 17 amino acids. The germline CDR1 and CDR2 sequences are TSWWSYY and QGS. CDR3 bases: TGTGCTCTTGGGGAACTATGGGGGACCCCTTACACCGATAAACTCATCTTC. It specifies CALGELWGTPYTDKLIF.

With respect to this clone: TCRdb has a much larger clone's protein, which differs at residue 12 from the translation of this DNA, likely because of a read error; what is shown is the protein translated from the DNA. The chain joins TRDV1 to TRDJ1; TRDD3 aligns across 9 bases. This CDR3 contains 19 residues. The germline CDR1 and CDR2 sequences are TSWWSYY and QGS. V was clipped by 4 bases and J by 2 bases; unmatched bases: 17. The CDR3 sequence is CALGVVLLLGDMRTDKLIF. The CDR3 bases are TGTGCTCTTGGGGTCGTCCTTCTTTTGGGGGATATGCGGACCGATAAACTCATCTTT.

Turning to this clone: This sequence is one base from a far larger clone and is likely a read error. The same CDR3 arises from other DNA sequences in this sample as well. The rearrangement uses TRDV1 and TRDJ1, with TRDD3 identical over 10 bases. Germline V lookup: CDR1 TSWWSYY, CDR2 QGS. This CDR3 has 19 amino acids. CDR3: CALGELEGGYDWVTDKLIF. The CDR3 nucleotides read TGTGCCCTTGGGGAACTAGAAGGGGGATACGATTGGGTCACCGATAAACTCATCTTT.

Comment on this clone: It is unclear where the CDR3 begins or ends on the DNA, so no DNA is shown, and the CDR3 is as TCRdb lists it. The J gene call is TRDJ2, but no V gene call exists. Ends included, the CDR3 has 17 residues. This chain's CDR3 is CSVLLCSRNSGNTPLIF.

Concerning this clone itself: The protein that TCRdb holds for this DNA derives from a much larger clone and differs from the translated DNA at residue 7, which likely indicates a read error; the protein shown here is translated from the DNA. The J gene is TRDJ1, the V gene TRDV1; TRDD2 might be the D (6 bases). V was cut by 0 bases and J by 3 bases, with 23 bases left in between. The CDR3 extends over 19 amino acids. The germline gives CDR1 TSWWSYY, CDR2 QGS. The CDR3 nucleotides read TGTGCTCTTGGGGAACTTTTCTTCCTTTCTCCTTCTCGGCCCGATAAACTCATCTTT. This codes for CALGELFFLSPSRPDKLIF.

Of note for this clone: TCRdb attributes to this sequence the protein of a much larger clone, which differs from the DNA translation at residue 6; a read error is likely, and the protein displayed is translated from the DNA. The chain is built from TRDV1 and TRDJ1, with 7 bases identical to TRDD3. The V gene end was trimmed by 2 bases and the J gene end by 0 bases; junction bases not matched to a gene: 9. The V gene's germline CDR1 is TSWWSYY and CDR2 QGS. CDR3 length: 17 residues. The CDR3 region is CALGEIWGTPYTDKLIF. For the CDR3, the DNA is TGTGCTCTTGGGGAAATATGGGGGACCCCTTACACCGATAAACTCATCTTT.